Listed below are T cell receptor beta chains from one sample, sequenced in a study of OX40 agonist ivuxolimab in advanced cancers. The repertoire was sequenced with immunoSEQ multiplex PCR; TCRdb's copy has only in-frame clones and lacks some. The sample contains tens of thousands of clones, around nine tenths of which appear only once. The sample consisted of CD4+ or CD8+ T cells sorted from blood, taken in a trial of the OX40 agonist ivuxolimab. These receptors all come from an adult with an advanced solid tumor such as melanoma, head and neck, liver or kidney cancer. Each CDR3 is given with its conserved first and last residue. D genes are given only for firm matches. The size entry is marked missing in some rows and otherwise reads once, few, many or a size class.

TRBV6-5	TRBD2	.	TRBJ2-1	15	CASSYSGLADNEQFF	TGTGCCAGCAGTTACTCGGGACTAGCGGACAATGAGCAGTTCTTC
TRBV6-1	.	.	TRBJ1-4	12	CASSEGDEKLFF	TGTGCCAGCAGTGAAGGAGATGAAAAACTGTTTTTT
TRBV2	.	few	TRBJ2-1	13	CASSGFQGGEQFF	TGTGCCAGCAGTGGGTTCCAGGGCGGTGAGCAGTTCTTC
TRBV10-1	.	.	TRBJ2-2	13	CASRSHNTGELFF	TGCGCCAGCAGATCTCATAACACCGGGGAGCTGTTTTTT
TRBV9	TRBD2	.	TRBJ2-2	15	CASSGLAGYPGELFF	TGTGCCAGCAGCGGTCTAGCGGGGTATCCCGGGGAGCTGTTTTTT
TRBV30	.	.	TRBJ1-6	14	CAWTNRVGGSPLHF	TGTGCCTGGACTAACAGGGTGGGGGGTTCACCCCTCCACTTT
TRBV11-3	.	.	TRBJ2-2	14	CASSLSFAGRELFF	TGTGCCAGCAGCTTATCATTTGCGGGCCGGGAGCTGTTTTTT
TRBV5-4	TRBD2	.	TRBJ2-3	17	CASSLGATSASTDTQYF	TGTGCCAGCAGCTTGGGGGCGACTAGCGCCTCAACAGATACGCAGTATTTT
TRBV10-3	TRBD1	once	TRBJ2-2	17	CAISQRTGGENTGELFF	TGTGCCATCAGTCAAAGGACAGGGGGGGAGAACACCGGGGAGCTGTTTTTT
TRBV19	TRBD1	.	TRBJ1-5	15	CASTITTGIGQPQHF	TGTGCCAGTACCATAACGACAGGGATCGGTCAGCCCCAGCATTTT
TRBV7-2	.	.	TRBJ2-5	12	CASSLVGETQYF	TGTGCCAGCAGCTTAGTTGGAGAGACCCAGTACTTC
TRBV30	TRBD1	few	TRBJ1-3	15	CAWSVVGTATNTIYF	TGTGCCTGGAGTGTAGTCGGGACAGCAACTAACACCATATATTTT
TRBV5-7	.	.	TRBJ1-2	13	CASSMGRNYGYTF	TGTGCCAGCAGCATGGGACGGAACTATGGCTACACCTTC
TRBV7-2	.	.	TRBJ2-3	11	CASGRPDTQYF	TGTGCCAGCGGGAGGCCAGATACGCAGTATTTT
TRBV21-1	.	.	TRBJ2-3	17	CASSKYFRDSPTDTQYF	TGTGCCAGCAGTAAATACTTCCGGGACAGCCCCACAGATACGCAGTATTTT
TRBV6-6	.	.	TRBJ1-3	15	CASSQSSGPGNTIYF	TGTGCCAGCAGTCAGTCCTCCGGGCCTGGAAACACCATATATTTT
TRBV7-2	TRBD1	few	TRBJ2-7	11	CASSSGQQQYF	TGTGCCAGCAGCTCGGGACAGCAGCAGTACTTC
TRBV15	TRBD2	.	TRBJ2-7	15	CATSRLSGISYEQYF	TGTGCCACCAGCAGACTTAGCGGGATCTCCTACGAGCAGTACTTC
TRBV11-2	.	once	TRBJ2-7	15	CASSLDPRGFDEQYF	TGTGCCAGCAGCTTAGACCCCAGGGGATTCGACGAGCAGTACTTC
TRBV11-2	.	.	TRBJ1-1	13	CASSLNRGTEAFF	TGTGCCAGCAGCTTAAATCGGGGCACTGAAGCTTTCTTT
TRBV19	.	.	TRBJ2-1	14	CASRPASGYPEQFF	TGTGCCAGTAGACCGGCAAGCGGGTACCCTGAGCAGTTCTTC
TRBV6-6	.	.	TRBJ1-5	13	CASSLGNNQPQHF	TGTGCCAGCAGCCTGGGGAACAATCAGCCCCAGCATTTT
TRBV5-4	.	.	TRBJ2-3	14	CASSLEAGADTQYF	TGTGCCAGCAGCTTGGAGGCCGGAGCAGATACGCAGTATTTT
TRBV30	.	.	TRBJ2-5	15	CAWSVRRGPQETQYF	TGTGCCTGGAGTGTACGGAGGGGACCCCAAGAGACCCAGTACTTC
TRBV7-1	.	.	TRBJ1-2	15	CASSLVSQKNYGYTF	TGTGCCAGCAGCTTAGTGTCTCAGAAGAACTATGGCTACACCTTC
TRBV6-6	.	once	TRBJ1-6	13	CASSWDGGSPLHF	TGTGCCAGCAGTTGGGACGGAGGTTCACCCCTCCACTTT
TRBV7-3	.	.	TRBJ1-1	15	CASSPYGTADTEAFF	TGTGCCAGCAGCCCCTACGGAACAGCTGACACTGAAGCTTTCTTT
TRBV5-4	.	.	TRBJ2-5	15	CASSPGTHNQETQYF	TGTGCCAGCAGCCCCGGCACCCACAACCAAGAGACCCAGTACTTC
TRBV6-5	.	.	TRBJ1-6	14	CASSSGRAHSPLHF	TGTGCCAGCAGTTCCGGCAGGGCCCATTCACCCCTCCACTTT
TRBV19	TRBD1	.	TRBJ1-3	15	CASSLQGATGNTIYF	TGTGCCAGTAGTTTACAGGGGGCGACTGGAAACACCATATATTTT
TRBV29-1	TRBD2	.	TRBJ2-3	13	CSSSTSGTDTQYF	TGCAGCTCCTCGACTAGCGGCACAGATACGCAGTATTTT
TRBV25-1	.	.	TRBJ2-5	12	CASSEWGETQYF	TGTGCCAGCAGTGAATGGGGGGAGACCCAGTACTTC
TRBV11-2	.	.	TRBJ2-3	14	CASSFFRRTDTQYF	TGTGCCAGCAGCTTTTTCAGGCGCACAGATACGCAGTATTTT
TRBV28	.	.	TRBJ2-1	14	CASSLPRPYNEQFF	TGTGCCAGCAGTTTACCCAGGCCCTACAATGAGCAGTTCTTC
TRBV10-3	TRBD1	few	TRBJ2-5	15	CAISTGTGVRETQYF	TGTGCCATCAGTACCGGGACAGGGGTGAGAGAGACCCAGTACTTC
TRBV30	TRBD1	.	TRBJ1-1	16	CAWSVNRGGGWTEAFF	TGTGCCTGGAGTGTGAACAGGGGAGGGGGGTGGACTGAAGCTTTCTTT
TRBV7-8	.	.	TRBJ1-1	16	CASSFLSLGTNTEAFF	TGTGCCAGCAGCTTCCTCTCACTAGGGACAAACACTGAAGCTTTCTTT
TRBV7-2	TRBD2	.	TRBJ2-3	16	CASSLGPTGGRDTQYF	TGTGCCAGCAGCTTAGGGCCAACGGGGGGGAGAGATACGCAGTATTTT